This entry lists 20 T cell receptor beta chains sequenced from one sample in a study of T cells in Graves' hyperthyroidism and ophthalmopathy. TCR beta CDR3 regions were amplified from RNA transcripts. The HTBI primer set was used in a first-round RT-PCR of the TCR CDR3. TCRdb re-derived calls from the multiplex PCR reads in MiXCR, one entry per CDR3 protein. Found here are a few hundred thousand distinct CDR3 sequences, more than 13% of them singletons; the top ten hold approximately 29%. The sample taken for sequencing was blood. These receptors were obtained from a woman under 40 with Graves' hyperthyroidism.

This clonotype was seen many times. J is TRBJ2-1 and V is TRBV30; TRBD2 might be the D (6 bases). Germline V gene sequence: CDR1 GTSNPN, CDR2 SVGIG (reference sequence). Trimming removed 4 bases at V and 9 bases at J, with 13 bases between. There are 12 residues in the CDR3. CDR3: CAWTSLAAEQFF. CDR3 DNA: TGTGCCTGGACATCTTTAGCGGCTGAGCAGTTCTTC. The entire variable domain, with the rest obtained from reference TRBV30 and TRBJ2-1, is as follows: SQTIHQWPATLVQPVGSPLSLECTVEGTSNPNLYWYRQAAGRGLQLLFYSVGIGQISSEVPQNLSASRPQDRQFILSSKKLLLSDSGFYLCAWTSLAAEQFFGPGTRLTVL.

This clonotype was picked up many times. The genes are TRBV2 and TRBJ2-3, with D possibly being TRBD2 (5 bases). The CDR3 has 13 residues. V was clipped by 5 bases and J by 6 bases, with 12 bases between them. Germline V gene sequence: CDR1 SNHLY, CDR2 FYNNEI. The CDR3 loop is CASSPLASDTQYF. The CDR3 DNA is TGTGCCAGCAGTCCCCTAGCTAGCGATACGCAGTATTTT.

The rearrangement links TRBV6-1 to TRBJ1-1, with D unresolved. Germline V gives CDR1 MNHNS, CDR2 SASEGT. The CDR3 has 12 residues. V was pared by 5 bases and J by 1 base, with 5 bases between. The CDR3 DNA is TGTGCCAGCAGTACGCAGAACACTGAAGCTTTCTTT. It translates to CASSTQNTEAFF.

The J gene is TRBJ2-3, the V gene TRBV6-4; tentatively, D is TRBD2 (6 bases). The CDR3 spans 15 residues. Germline-derived CDR1 and CDR2 are MRHNA and SNTAGT. Trimming shortened V by 5 bases and J by 5 bases, and 17 bases separated the two germline ends. For the CDR3, the DNA is TGTGCCAGCAGTCTGGAAGCTAGCGTTATAGATACGCAGTATTTT. It encodes CASSLEASVIDTQYF.

V is TRBV6-5 and J is TRBJ2-6; D ambiguous. Germline CDR1 MNHEY, CDR2 SVGAGI. The CDR3 contains 16 residues. V gave up 0 bases and J gave up 0 bases, with 6 bases separating them. CDR3 bases: TGTGCCAGCAGTTACTCGACACGCTCTGGGGCCAACGTCCTGACTTTC. Protein: CASSYSTRSGANVLTF.

This clonotype turned up a few times. CDR3 sequence (DNA): TGCAGTGCTAGCCCCCGGACAGGTTATTCACCCCTCCACTTT. Its translation is CSASPRTGYSPLHF. The rearrangement uses TRBV20-1 and TRBJ1-6; 7 bases line up with TRBD1. Trimming cost V 3 bases and J 8 bases; bases outside gene matches: 7. CDR1 and CDR2 (germline): DFQATT, SNEGSKA (reference sequence). The CDR3 runs 14 residues.

In its sample, this clonotype was seen many times. The chain carries TRBV30 and TRBJ2-7; D remains unclear. Germline assignment: CDR1 GTSNPN and CDR2 SVGIG (reference sequence). V lost 4 bases, J lost 2 bases, and 6 bases lay in between. There are 11 residues in the CDR3. In DNA, the CDR3 is TGTGCCTGGACGACCACCTACGAGCAGTACTTC. Its translation: CAWTTTYEQYF.

This clonotype has ten or more counts. V is TRBV12-3 or TRBV12-4 and J is TRBJ1-5, with D possibly TRBD1 on 5 matching bases. V was trimmed by 8 bases and J by 5 bases, leaving 13 bases between them. CDR3 length: 13 amino acids. The CDR3 DNA reads as TGTGCCAGCCGGGCCCTGGGGGATCAGCCCCAGCATTTT. It specifies CASRALGDQPQHF.

This clonotype was observed at least ten times. The chain has TRBV3-1 and TRBJ2-7, with TRBD1 identical over 7 bases. The CDR3 sequence is 15 residues long. After removal of 2 bases from V and 4 bases from J, the junction contained 8 bases not matched to a gene. Germline-derived CDR1 and CDR2 are LGHDT and YNNKEL (reference sequence). In DNA, the CDR3 is TGTGCCAGCAGCCAAACCTGGACAGGTCAATACGAGCAGTACTTC. It encodes CASSQTWTGQYEQYF.

The CDR3 DNA reads as TGCGCCAGCAGCTTGGCCGGGCAACCCATGAACACTGAAGCTTTCTTT. Translated, it gives CASSLAGQPMNTEAFF. The chain uses TRBV5-1 and TRBJ1-1; D unclear. Germline V gene sequence: CDR1 SGHRS, CDR2 YFSETQ. The CDR3 is made up of 16 amino acids. V lost 0 bases, J lost 0 bases, and 12 bases lay in between.

As for this clonotype: The junction shows a germline mismatch at one end, possibly a read error. The chain is built from TRBV3-1 and TRBJ2-5, with TRBD2 identical over 7 bases. The germline V gene has CDR1 LGHDT and CDR2 YNNKEL (reference sequence). The CDR3 covers 16 residues. CDR3 DNA sequence: TGTGCCAGCAGCCGATGTACAGCGGGGTACCAAGGGACCCAGTACTTC. Residues: CASSRCTAGYQGTQYF.

The table lists this clonotype with a few counts. The chain is built from TRBV7-9 and TRBJ2-2, with TRBD2 matching over 11 bases. The CDR3 covers 13 residues. The V and J ends lost 11 bases and 7 bases, in that order; junction bases with no gene match: 6. The germline CDR1 and CDR2 sequences are SEHNR and FQNEAQ (reference sequence). DNA for the CDR3: TGTGCCGCGGGCCTAGCGGGAGGCGGGGAGCTGTTTTTT. This sequence encodes CAAGLAGGGELFF.

This clonotype appeared a few times. V is TRBV20-1 and J is TRBJ2-7, with D uncertain. The CDR3 is 13 residues long. Germline V gene lookup returns CDR1 DFQATT and CDR2 SNEGSKA (reference sequence). Between the trimmed V and J ends, which lost 3 bases and 6 bases, there was a span of 15 bases. The CDR3 region has the DNA TGCAGTGCTAGCGCACGGCTAGAACGCGAGCAGTACTTC. This encodes CSASARLEREQYF.

Many counts were recorded for this clonotype. This chain joins TRBV7-9 and TRBJ2-7, with TRBD2 as a possible D gene (6 bases). The ends were cut back, 7 bases at V and 0 bases at J, with 19 bases in the middle. CDR1 and CDR2 (germline): SEHNR, FQNEAQ (reference sequence). This CDR3 region has 16 residues. In nucleotides, the CDR3 is TGTGCCAGCACCACTAGGGAGGCTGGCAGCTCCTACGAGCAGTACTTC. It is translated as CASTTREAGSSYEQYF. Complete variable domain (other parts from reference TRBV7-9 and TRBJ2-7): DTGVSQNPRHKITKRGQNVTFRCDPISEHNRLYWYRQTLGQGPEFLTYFQNEAQLEKSRLLSDRFSAERPKGSFSTLEIQRTEQGDSAMYLCASTTREAGSSYEQYFGPGTRLTVT.

In its sample, this clonotype was seen a few times. The chain has TRBV9 and TRBJ1-1, with 12 bases aligning to TRBD1. CDR3 length: 16 residues. Per the germline V gene, CDR1 is SGDLS and CDR2 is YYNGEE. V was clipped by 0 bases and J by 10 bases; unmatched bases: 10. In nucleotides, the CDR3 is TGTGCCAGCAGCGTAGATGACGGGACAGGGGGCGAAGGAGCTTTCTTT. It yields the protein CASSVDDGTGGEGAFF.

The chain has TRBV5-1 and TRBJ2-5, with 11 bases fitting TRBD2. This CDR3 is built from 14 residues. Germline V CDR1 and CDR2: SGHRS, YFSETQ. V lost 4 bases, J lost 5 bases, and 4 bases stayed unmatched. The CDR3 reads CASSTRTSGETQYF. In DNA form, the CDR3 reads TGCGCCAGCAGCACCAGGACTAGCGGGGAGACCCAGTACTTC.

In its sample, this clonotype was seen a few times. V gene TRBV2 combines with J gene TRBJ1-2, with D unresolved. CDR1 and CDR2 from the germline V gene are SNHLY and FYNNEI. The V and J ends lost 6 bases and 4 bases respectively, with 12 bases between them. The CDR3 is 13 residues long. In DNA, the CDR3 is TGTGCCAGCAGGGAAAACAGCGGCTATGGCTACACCTTC. It yields the protein CASRENSGYGYTF.

A word on this clonotype: A single base separates this from a much larger clone, so it may be a read error. This chain uses TRBV29-1 with TRBJ2-5, with 9 bases that match TRBD2. The DNA end favors TRBJ2-1, so the J call may be wrong. The CDR3 loop spans 13 amino acids. The V gene's germline CDR1 is SQVTM and CDR2 ANQGSEA. CDR3 in DNA: TGCAGCGTTGAATTGGGCGGGGGGGAGACCCAGTTCTTC. Translating gives CSVELGGGETQFF.

For this clonotype: This could be a read error, since a much larger clone is one nucleotide away. The chain is built from TRBV5-1 and TRBJ1-5; TRBD1 aligns across 7 bases. CDR3 size: 14 residues. CDR1 SGHRS and CDR2 YFSETQ come from the germline V gene. The CDR3 is CASSRDSYNRPQHF. The DNA of the CDR3 is TGCGCCAGCAGCCGGGACAGTTACAATCGGCCCCAGCATTTT.

The table lists this clonotype with a few counts. V usage is TRBV4-2 and J usage is TRBJ1-5; D is possibly TRBD1 (6 bases). The germline gives CDR1 LGHNA, CDR2 YNFKEQ. Deletions cut 0 bases from V and 5 bases from J, with 11 bases between. This CDR3 is built from 15 residues. CDR3 in DNA: TGTGCCAGCAGCCAAGAACAGGGTTGGGATCAGCCCCAGCATTTT. This translates into CASSQEQGWDQPQHF.